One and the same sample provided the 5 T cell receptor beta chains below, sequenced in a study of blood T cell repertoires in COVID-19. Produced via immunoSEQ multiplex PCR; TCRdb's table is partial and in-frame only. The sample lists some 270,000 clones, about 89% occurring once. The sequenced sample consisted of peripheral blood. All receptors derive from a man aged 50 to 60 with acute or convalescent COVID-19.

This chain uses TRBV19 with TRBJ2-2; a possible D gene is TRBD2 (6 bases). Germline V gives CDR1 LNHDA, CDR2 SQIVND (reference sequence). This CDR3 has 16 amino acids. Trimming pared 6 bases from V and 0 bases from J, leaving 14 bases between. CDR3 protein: CASSRLGGTNTGELFF. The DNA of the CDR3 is TGTGCCAGTAGCCGTCTGGGAGGCACGAACACCGGGGAGCTGTTTTTT.

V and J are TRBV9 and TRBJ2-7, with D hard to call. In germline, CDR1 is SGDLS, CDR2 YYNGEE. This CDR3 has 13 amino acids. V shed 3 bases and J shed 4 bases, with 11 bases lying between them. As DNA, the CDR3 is TGTGCCAGCAGCGCTACGGCCGGGTACGAGCAGTACTTC. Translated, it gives CASSATAGYEQYF.

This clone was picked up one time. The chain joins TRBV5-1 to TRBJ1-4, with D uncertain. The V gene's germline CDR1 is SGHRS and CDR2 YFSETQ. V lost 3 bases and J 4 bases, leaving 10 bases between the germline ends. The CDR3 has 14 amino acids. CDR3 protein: CASSSVGYNEKLFF. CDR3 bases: TGCGCCAGCAGCTCGGTGGGCTATAATGAAAAACTGTTTTTT.

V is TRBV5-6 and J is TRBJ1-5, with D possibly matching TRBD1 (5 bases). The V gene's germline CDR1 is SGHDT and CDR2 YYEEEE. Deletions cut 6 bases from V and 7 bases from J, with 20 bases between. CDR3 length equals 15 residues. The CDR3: CASTKMDGRGQPQHF. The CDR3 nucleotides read TGTGCCAGCACCAAGATGGACGGGAGGGGACAGCCCCAGCATTTT. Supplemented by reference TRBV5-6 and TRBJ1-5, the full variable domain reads DAGVTQSPTHLIKTRGQQVTLRCSPKSGHDTVSWYQQALGQGPQFIFQYYEEEERQRGNFPDRFSGHQFPNYSSELNVNALLLGDSALYLCASTKMDGRGQPQHFGDGTRLSIL.

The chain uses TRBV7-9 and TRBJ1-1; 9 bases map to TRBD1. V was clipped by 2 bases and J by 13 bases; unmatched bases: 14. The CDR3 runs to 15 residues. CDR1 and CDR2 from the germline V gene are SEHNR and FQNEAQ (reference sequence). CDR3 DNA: TGTGCCAGCAGCTTATCACAGGGGGCGCTGGGGTACAATTTCTTT. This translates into CASSLSQGALGYNFF.